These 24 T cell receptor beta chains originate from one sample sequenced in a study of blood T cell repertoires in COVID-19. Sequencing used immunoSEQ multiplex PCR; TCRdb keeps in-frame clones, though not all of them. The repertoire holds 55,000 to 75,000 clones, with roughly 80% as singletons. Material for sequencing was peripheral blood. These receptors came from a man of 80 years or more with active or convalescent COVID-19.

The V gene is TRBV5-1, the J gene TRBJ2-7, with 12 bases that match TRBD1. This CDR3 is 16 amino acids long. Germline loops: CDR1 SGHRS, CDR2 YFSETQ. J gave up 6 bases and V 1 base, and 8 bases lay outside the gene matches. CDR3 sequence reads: CASSLLPGQGAFEQYF. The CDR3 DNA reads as TGCGCCAGCAGCTTGCTACCGGGACAGGGGGCGTTCGAGCAGTACTTC.

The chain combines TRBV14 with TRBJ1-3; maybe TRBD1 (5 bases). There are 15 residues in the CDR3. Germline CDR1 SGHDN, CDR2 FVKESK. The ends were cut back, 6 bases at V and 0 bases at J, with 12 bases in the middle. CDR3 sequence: CASRQTGGSGNTIYF. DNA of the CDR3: TGTGCCAGCAGGCAGACGGGGGGCTCTGGAAACACCATATATTTT.

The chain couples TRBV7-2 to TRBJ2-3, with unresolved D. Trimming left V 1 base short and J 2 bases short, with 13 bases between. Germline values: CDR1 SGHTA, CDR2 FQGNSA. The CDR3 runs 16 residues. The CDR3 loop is CASSLVATLNTDTQYF. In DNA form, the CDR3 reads TGTGCCAGCAGCTTAGTGGCCACATTAAACACAGATACGCAGTATTTT.

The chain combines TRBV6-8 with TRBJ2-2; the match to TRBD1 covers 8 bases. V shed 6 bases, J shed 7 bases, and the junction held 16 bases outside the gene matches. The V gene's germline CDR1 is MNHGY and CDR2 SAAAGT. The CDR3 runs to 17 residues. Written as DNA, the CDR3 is TGTGCCAGCAGCCCCTCTCAGGGGGCGGTTGTGAACGGGGAGCTGTTTTTT. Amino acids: CASSPSQGAVVNGELFF.

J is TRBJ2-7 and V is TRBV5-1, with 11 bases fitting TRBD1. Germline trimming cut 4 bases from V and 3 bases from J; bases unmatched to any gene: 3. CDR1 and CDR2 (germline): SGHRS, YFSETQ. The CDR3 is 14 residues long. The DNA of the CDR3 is TGCGCCAGCAGCCTGGGGACAGGGGGCTACGAGCAGTACTTC. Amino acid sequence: CASSLGTGGYEQYF.

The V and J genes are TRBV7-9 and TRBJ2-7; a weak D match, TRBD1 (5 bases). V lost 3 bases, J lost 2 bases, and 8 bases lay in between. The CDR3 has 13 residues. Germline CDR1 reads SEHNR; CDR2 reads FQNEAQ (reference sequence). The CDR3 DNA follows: TGTGCCAGCAGCTTCAAAGGGGCCTACGAGCAGTACTTC. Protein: CASSFKGAYEQYF.

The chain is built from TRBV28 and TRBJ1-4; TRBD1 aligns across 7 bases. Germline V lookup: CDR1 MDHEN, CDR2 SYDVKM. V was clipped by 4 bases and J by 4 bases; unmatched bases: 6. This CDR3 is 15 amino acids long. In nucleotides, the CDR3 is TGTGCCAGCAGTTCCCTGACAGGGTTTAATGAAAAACTGTTTTTT. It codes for CASSSLTGFNEKLFF.

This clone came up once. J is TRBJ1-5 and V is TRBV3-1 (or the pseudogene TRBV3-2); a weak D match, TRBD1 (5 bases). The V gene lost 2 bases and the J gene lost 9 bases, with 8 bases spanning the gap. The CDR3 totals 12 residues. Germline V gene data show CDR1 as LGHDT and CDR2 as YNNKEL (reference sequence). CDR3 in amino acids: CASSQIRGPQHF. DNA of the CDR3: TGTGCCAGCAGCCAAATTAGGGGGCCCCAGCATTTT.

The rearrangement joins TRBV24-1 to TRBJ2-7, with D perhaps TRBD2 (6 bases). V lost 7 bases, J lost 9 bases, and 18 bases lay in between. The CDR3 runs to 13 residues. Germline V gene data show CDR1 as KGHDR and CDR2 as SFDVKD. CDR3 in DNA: TGTGCCACCAGCGAAACGGACTACCGGGGGCAGTACTTC. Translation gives CATSETDYRGQYF.

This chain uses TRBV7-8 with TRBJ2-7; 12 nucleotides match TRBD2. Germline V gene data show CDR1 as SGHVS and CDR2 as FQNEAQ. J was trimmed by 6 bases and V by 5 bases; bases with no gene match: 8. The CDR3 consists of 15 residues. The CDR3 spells CASSQILAGGGEQYF. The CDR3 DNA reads TGTGCCAGCAGCCAAATACTAGCGGGGGGTGGCGAGCAGTACTTC.

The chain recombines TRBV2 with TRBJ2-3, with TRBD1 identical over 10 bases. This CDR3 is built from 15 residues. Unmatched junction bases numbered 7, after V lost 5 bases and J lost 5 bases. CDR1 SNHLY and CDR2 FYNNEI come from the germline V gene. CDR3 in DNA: TGTGCCAGCAGTAGACAGGGGGCGCAGGTAGATACGCAGTATTTT. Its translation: CASSRQGAQVDTQYF.

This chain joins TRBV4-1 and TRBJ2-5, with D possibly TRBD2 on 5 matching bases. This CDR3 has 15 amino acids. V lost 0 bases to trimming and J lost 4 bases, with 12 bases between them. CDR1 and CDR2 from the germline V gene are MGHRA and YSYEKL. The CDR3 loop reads CASSQDLLVGETQYF. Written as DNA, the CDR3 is TGCGCCAGCAGCCAAGATCTACTAGTAGGAGAGACCCAGTACTTC.

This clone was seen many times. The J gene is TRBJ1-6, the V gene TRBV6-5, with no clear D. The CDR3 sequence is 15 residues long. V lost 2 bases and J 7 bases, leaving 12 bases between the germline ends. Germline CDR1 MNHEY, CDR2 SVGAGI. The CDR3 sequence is CASSYETRLNSPLHF. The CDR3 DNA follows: TGTGCCAGCAGTTACGAGACCAGACTCAATTCACCCCTCCACTTT.

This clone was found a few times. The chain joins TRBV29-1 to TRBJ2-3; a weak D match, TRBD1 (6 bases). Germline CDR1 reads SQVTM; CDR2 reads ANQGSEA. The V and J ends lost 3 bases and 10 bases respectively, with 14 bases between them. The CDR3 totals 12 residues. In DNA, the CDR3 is TGCAGCGTTGATCGGGACAACACGGCGCAGTATTTT. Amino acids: CSVDRDNTAQYF.

DNA for the CDR3: TGTGCCAGCAGCCAAGTGCTAGCGGTGGGCAATGAGCAGTTCTTC. Protein product: CASSQVLAVGNEQFF. The J gene is TRBJ2-1, the V gene TRBV3-1 (or the pseudogene TRBV3-2), with TRBD2 identical over 7 bases. Losses at the gene ends were 1 base for V and 6 bases for J; bases not matched to a gene: 6. The CDR3 is 15 amino acids. CDR1 and CDR2 from the germline V gene are LGHDT and YNNKEL (reference sequence).

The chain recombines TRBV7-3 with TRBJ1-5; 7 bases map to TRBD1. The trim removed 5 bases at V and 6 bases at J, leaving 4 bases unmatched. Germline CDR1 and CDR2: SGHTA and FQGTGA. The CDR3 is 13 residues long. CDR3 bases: TGTGCCAGCAGCGCGCAGGGGGGTCAGCCCCAGCATTTT. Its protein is CASSAQGGQPQHF.

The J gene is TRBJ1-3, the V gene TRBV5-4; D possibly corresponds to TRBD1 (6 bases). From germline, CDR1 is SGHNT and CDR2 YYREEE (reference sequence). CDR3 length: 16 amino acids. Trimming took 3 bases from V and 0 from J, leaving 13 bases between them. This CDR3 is CASSWGGQRSGNTIYF. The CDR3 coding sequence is TGTGCCAGCAGCTGGGGGGGGCAACGCTCTGGAAACACCATATATTTT.

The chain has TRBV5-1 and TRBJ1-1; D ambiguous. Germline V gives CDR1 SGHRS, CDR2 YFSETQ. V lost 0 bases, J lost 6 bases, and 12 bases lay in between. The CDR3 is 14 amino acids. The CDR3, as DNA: TGCGCCAGCAGCTTGGCCGGGTCCGAGGCTGAAGCTTTCTTT. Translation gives CASSLAGSEAEAFF.

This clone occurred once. CDR3 sequence reads: CASSRGTSGGASWSEQFF. For the CDR3, the DNA is TGCGCCAGCAGCCGTGGGACTAGCGGGGGGGCCTCGTGGAGTGAGCAGTTCTTC. The rearrangement uses TRBV4-1 and TRBJ2-1; 16 positions match TRBD2. This CDR3 is 18 amino acids long. Per the germline V gene, CDR1 is MGHRA and CDR2 is YSYEKL. V was clipped by 4 bases and J by 9 bases; unmatched bases: 12.

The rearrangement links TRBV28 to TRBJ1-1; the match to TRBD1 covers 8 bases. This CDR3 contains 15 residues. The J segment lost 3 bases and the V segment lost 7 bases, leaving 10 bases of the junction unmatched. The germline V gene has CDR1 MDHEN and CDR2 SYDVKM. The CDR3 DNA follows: TGTGCCAGCATCACAGGGGGAAGTATGGACACTGAAGCTTTCTTT. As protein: CASITGGSMDTEAFF.

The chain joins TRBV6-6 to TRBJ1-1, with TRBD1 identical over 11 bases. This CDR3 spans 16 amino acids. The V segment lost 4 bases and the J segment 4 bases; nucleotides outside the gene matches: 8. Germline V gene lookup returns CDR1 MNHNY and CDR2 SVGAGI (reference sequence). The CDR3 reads CASSFRTGTGGTEAFF. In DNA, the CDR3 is TGTGCCAGCAGTTTCCGAACCGGGACAGGGGGCACTGAAGCTTTCTTT.

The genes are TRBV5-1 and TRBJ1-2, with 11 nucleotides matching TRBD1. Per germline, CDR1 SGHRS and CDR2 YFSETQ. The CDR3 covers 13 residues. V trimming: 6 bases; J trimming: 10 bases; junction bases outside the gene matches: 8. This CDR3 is CASKRDRGYPYTF. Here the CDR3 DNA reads TGCGCCAGCAAGCGGGACAGGGGGTATCCCTACACCTTC.

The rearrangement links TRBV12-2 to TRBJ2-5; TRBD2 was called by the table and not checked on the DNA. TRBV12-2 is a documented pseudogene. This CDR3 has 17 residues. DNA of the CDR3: TGTGCAAGTCGCTTAGCAGAGACTAGCGGGGGGGCAGAGACCCAGTACTTC. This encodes CASRLAETSGGAETQYF.

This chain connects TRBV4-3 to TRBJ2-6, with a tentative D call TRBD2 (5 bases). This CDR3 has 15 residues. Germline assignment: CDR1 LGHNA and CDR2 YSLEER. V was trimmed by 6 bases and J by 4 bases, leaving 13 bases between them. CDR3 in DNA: TGCGCCAGCAGTACGAAGGAGGACGGGGCCAACGTCCTGACTTTC. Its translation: CASSTKEDGANVLTF.